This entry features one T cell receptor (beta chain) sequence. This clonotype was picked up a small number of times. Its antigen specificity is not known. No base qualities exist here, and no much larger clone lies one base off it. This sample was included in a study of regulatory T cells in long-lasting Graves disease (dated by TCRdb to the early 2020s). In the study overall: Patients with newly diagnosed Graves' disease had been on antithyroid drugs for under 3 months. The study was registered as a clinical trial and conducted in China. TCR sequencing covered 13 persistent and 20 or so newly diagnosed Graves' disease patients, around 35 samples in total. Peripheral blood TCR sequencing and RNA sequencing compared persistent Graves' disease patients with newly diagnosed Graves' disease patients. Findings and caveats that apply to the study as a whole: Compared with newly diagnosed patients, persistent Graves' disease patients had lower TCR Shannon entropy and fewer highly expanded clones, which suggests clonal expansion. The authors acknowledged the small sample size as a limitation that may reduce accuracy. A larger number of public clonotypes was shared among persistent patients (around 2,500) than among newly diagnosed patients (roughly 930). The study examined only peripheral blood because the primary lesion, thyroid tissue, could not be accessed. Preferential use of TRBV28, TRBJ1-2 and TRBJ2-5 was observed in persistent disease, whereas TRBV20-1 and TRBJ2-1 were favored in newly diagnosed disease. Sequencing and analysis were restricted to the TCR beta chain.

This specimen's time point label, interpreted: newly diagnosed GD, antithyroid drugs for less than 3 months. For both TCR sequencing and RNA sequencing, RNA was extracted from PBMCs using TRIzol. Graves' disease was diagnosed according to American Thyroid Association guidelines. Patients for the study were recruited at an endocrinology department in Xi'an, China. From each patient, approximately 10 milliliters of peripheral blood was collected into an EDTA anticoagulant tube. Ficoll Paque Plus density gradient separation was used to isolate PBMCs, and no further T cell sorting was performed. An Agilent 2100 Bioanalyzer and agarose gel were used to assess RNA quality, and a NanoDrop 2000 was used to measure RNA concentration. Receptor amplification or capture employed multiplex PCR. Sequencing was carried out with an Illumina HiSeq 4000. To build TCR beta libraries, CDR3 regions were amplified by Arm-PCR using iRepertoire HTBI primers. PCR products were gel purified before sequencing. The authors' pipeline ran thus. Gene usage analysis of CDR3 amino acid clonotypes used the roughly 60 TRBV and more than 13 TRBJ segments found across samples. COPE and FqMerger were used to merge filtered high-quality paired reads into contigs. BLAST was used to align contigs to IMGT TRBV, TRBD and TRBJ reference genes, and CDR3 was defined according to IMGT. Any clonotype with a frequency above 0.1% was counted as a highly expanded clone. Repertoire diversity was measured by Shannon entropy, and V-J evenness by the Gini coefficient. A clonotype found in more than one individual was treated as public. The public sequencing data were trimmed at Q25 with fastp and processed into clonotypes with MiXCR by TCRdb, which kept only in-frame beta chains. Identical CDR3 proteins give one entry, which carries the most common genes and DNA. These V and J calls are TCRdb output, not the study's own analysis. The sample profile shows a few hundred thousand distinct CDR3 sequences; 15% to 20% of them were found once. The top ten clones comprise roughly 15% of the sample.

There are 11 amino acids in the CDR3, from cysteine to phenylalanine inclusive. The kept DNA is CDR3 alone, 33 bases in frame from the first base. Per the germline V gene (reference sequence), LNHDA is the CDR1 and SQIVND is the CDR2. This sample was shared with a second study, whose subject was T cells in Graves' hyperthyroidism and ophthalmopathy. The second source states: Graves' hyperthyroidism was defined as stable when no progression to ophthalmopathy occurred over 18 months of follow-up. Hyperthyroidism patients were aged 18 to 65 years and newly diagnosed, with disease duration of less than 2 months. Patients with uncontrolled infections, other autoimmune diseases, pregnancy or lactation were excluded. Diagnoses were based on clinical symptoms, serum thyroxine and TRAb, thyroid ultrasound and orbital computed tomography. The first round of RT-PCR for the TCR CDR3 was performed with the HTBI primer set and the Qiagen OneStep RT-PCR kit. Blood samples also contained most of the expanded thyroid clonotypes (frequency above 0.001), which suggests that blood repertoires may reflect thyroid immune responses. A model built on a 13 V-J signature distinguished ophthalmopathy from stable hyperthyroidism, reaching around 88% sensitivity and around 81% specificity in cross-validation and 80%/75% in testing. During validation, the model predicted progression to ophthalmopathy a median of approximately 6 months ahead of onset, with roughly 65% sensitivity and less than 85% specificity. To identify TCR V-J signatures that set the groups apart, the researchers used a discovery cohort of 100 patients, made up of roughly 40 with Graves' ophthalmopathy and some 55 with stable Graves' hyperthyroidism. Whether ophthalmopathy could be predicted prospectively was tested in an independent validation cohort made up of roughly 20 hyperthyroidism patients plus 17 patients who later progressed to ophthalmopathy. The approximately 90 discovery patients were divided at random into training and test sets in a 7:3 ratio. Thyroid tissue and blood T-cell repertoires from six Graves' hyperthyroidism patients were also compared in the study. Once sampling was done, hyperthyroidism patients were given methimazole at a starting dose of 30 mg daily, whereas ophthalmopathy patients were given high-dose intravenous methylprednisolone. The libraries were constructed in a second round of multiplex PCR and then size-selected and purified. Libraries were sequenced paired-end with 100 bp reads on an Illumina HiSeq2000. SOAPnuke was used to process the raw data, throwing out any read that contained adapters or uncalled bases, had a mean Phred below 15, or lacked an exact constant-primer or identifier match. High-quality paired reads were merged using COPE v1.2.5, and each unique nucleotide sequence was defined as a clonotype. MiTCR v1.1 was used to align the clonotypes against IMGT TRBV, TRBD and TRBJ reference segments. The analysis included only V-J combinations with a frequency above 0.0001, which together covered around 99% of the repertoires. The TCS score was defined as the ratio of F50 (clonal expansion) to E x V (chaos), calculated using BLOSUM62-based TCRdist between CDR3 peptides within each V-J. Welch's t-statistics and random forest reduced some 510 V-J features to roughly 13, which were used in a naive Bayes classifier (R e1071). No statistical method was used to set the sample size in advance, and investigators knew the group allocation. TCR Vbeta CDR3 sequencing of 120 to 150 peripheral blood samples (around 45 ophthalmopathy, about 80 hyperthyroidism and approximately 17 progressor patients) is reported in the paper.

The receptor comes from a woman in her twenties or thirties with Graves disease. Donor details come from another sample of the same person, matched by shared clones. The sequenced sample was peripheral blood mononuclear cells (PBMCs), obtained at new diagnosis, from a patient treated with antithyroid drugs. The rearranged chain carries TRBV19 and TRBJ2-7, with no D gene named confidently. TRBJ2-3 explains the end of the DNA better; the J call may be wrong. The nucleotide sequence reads TGTGCCAGTAGGGGCGCAGATACGCAGTATTTT. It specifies CASRGADTQYF.